These 21 T cell receptor beta chains came from one sample sequenced in a study of blood T cells in healthy people across ages. The second PCR ran about 6 to 11 cycles with a sample-barcoded 5' primer and J-beta primers. TCRdb reprocessed the 5' RACE reads with MiXCR, giving one entry per CDR3 protein. Found here are 650,000 to 700,000 distinct CDR3 sequences, about 30% of them singletons; the top ten hold less than 20%. Source material: blood. The origin of the receptors is a woman older than 75 in good health.

This clonotype was counted between two and nine times. The chain links TRBV6-6 to TRBJ2-3, with D possibly being TRBD1 (7 bases). CDR3 length: 17 amino acids. Germline CDR1 and CDR2: MNHNY and SVGAGI (reference sequence). V lost 5 bases and J 5 bases, leaving 23 bases between the germline ends. CDR3 bases: TGTGCCAGCAGTCAGATAACAGGGGCCGGGGGTGGAGATACGCAGTATTTT. Encoded protein: CASSQITGAGGGDTQYF.

This clonotype appeared many times. J is TRBJ1-2 and V is TRBV20-1, with 7 positions matching TRBD1. V shed 3 bases and J 4 bases; nucleotides not matched to a gene: 8. Germline CDR1 and CDR2: DFQATT and SNEGSKA (reference sequence). This CDR3 region has 14 residues. The CDR3 sequence: CSARDDRVVYGYTF. As DNA, the CDR3 is TGCAGTGCTAGGGATGACAGGGTTGTCTATGGCTACACCTTC.

Details on this clonotype: A much larger clone lies one base from this, so it may be a read error. The chain recombines TRBV6-1 with TRBJ1-2; D gene unclear. The CDR3 consists of 14 residues. Trimming removed 8 bases from V and 2 bases from J, with 15 bases in between. The germline V gene encodes CDR1 MNHNS and CDR2 SASEGT. The CDR3 spells CASGLGQTNYGYTF. Here the CDR3 DNA reads TGTGCCAGCGGATTAGGGCAGACGAACTATGGCTACACCTTC.

This clonotype was detected a few times. A much larger clone is a single base away; this may be a read error. The chain couples TRBV25-1 to TRBJ1-6; D is ambiguous. There are 14 residues in the CDR3. Between the trimmed V and J ends, which lost 6 bases and 7 bases, there was a span of 13 bases. Germline V lookup: CDR1 MGHDK, CDR2 SYGVNS. The CDR3: CASREQNWNSPLHF. CDR3 coding DNA: TGTGCCAGCAGGGAACAGAATTGGAATTCACCCCTCCACTTT.

The table lists this clonotype with many counts. The chain carries TRBV18 and TRBJ2-4; TRBD1 agrees at 9 bases. Germline loops: CDR1 KGHSH, CDR2 LQKENI. Trimming cost V 5 bases and J 0 bases; bases outside gene matches: 8. The CDR3 covers 17 residues. CDR3 amino acids: CASSTTAGQGAKNIQYF. CDR3 nucleotide sequence: TGTGCCAGCTCAACGACTGCGGGACAGGGAGCCAAAAACATTCAGTACTTC.

Concerning this clonotype itself: A much more abundant neighbour one base away suggests this may be a read error. The CDR3 nucleotides read TGTGCCGGCCGAAAAATGGGACAGTCGAGCACAGATACGCAGTATTTT. Its protein product is CAGRKMGQSSTDTQYF. V and J are TRBV28 and TRBJ2-3; 7 nucleotides agree with TRBD1. Trimming cost V 11 bases and J 0 bases; bases outside gene matches: 14. The CDR3 is 16 residues long. Germline V lookup: CDR1 MDHEN, CDR2 SYDVKM.

This clonotype was counted between two and nine times. V and J are TRBV6-2 or TRBV6-3 and TRBJ2-2; tentative D call: TRBD1 (5 bases). The CDR3 totals 14 residues. CDR1 is MNHEY, CDR2 SVGEGT, per germline. The germline V and J ends were trimmed by 6 bases and 3 bases, with 11 bases remaining between them. The CDR3 spells CASRGSGHTGELFF. In nucleotides, the CDR3 is TGTGCCAGCAGAGGGTCAGGGCACACCGGGGAGCTGTTTTTT.

This clonotype occurred once. The CDR3 spells CASSLETGMGTDTQYF. CDR3 in DNA: TGCGCCAGCAGCTTGGAGACAGGGATGGGCACAGATACGCAGTATTTT. The chain links TRBV5-1 to TRBJ2-3, with TRBD1 matching over 7 bases. This CDR3 region has 16 residues. The J segment lost 1 base and the V segment lost 0 bases, leaving 5 bases of the junction unmatched. The germline V gene encodes CDR1 SGHRS and CDR2 YFSETQ. The variable domain in full, completed from reference TRBV5-1 and TRBJ2-3, reads KAGVTQTPRYLIKTRGQQVTLSCSPISGHRSVSWYQQTPGQGLQFLFEYFSETQRNKGNFPGRFSGRQFSNSRSEMNVSTLELGDSALYLCASSLETGMGTDTQYFGPGTRLTVL.

This clonotype was observed a handful of times. Because the CDR3 is missing its conserved closing phenylalanine or tryptophan, this is likely a read error. The chain's CDR3 is CASSLEYGEGEQYC. CDR3 in DNA: TGTGCCAGCAGTTTAGAGTACGGGGAGGGCGAGCAGTACTGC. The J gene is TRBJ2-7, the V gene TRBV7-6, with 7 bases lining up with TRBD2. Germline values: CDR1 SGHVS, CDR2 FNYEAQ. There are 14 residues in the CDR3.

This clonotype was seen ten or more times. The chain employs TRBV20-1 and TRBJ2-5, with 9 bases identical to TRBD2. The CDR3 extends over 13 amino acids. J lost 1 base, V lost 6 bases, and 3 bases had no gene match. Germline values: CDR1 DFQATT, CDR2 SNEGSKA (reference sequence). Written as DNA, the CDR3 is TGCAGTGCCCCGACTAGCGGCCAAGAGACCCAGTACTTC. This codes for CSAPTSGQETQYF.

CDR3: CASSSRRTGELFF. CDR3 nucleotide sequence: TGTGCCAGCAGCTCTCGGAGGACCGGGGAGCTGTTTTTT. This chain links TRBV6-5 with TRBJ2-2; D might be TRBD2 (5 bases). CDR1 and CDR2 (germline): MNHEY, SVGAGI. This CDR3 comprises 13 residues. The V end was cut by 6 bases, the J end by 5 bases, with 10 bases between.

Turning to this clonotype: A much larger clone sits a single nucleotide away, making a read error possible. The chain has TRBV20-1 and TRBJ2-7; D is undetermined. Germline V lookup: CDR1 DFQATT, CDR2 SNEGSKA (reference sequence). V lost 6 bases to trimming and J lost 7 bases, with 16 bases between them. There are 12 residues in the CDR3. The CDR3 reads CSATPLYNEQYF. In DNA, the CDR3 is TGCAGTGCGACCCCTCTCTACAATGAGCAGTACTTC.

This clonotype was observed a single time. This chain joins TRBV9 and TRBJ2-7, with D unresolved. The CDR3 contains 16 residues. CDR1 SGDLS and CDR2 YYNGEE come from the germline V gene. The V and J ends lost 1 base and 7 bases respectively, with 21 bases between them. The CDR3 loop reads CASSVNPDWVVGEQYF. The CDR3, as DNA: TGTGCCAGCAGCGTAAACCCTGACTGGGTGGTAGGGGAGCAGTACTTC.

The rearrangement uses TRBV6-6 and TRBJ1-3; D may be TRBD1 (6 bases). Trimming pared 0 bases from V and 4 bases from J, leaving 13 bases between. Germline V gives CDR1 MNHNY, CDR2 SVGAGI (reference sequence). The CDR3 covers 16 residues. The DNA for the CDR3 is TGTGCCAGCAGTTACTCCGGGGGGCATACGGGAAACACCATATATTTT. Translated, it gives CASSYSGGHTGNTIYF.

This clonotype was recorded at least ten times. The genes are TRBV7-2 and TRBJ1-2, with 8 bases that match TRBD1. Germline lookup yields CDR1 SGHTA and CDR2 FQGNSA. CDR3 length equals 16 residues. The V gene end was trimmed by 5 bases and the J gene end by 0 bases; junction bases not matched to a gene: 8. The CDR3: CASSRRDRTSNYGYTF. Written as DNA, the CDR3 is TGTGCCAGCAGCCGCCGGGACAGGACTTCTAACTATGGCTACACCTTC.

As to this clonotype: Given a much more abundant clone one base away, this may be a read error. The chain is built from TRBV20-1 and TRBJ2-1; the match to TRBD2 covers 11 bases. The J call may be incorrect, as the DNA end agrees better with TRBJ2-7. The CDR3 has 15 residues. Looked up from germline, CDR1 is DFQATT and CDR2 is SNEGSKA (reference sequence). CDR3 sequence reads: CSADPLAGGYNEQYF. CDR3 sequence (DNA): TGCAGTGCTGACCCCCTAGCGGGGGGTTACAATGAGCAGTACTTC.

This rearrangement joins TRBV4-3 to TRBJ2-7, with a possible D match to TRBD2 (5 bases). Germline V gene sequence: CDR1 LGHNA, CDR2 YSLEER. V lost 0 bases, J lost 2 bases, and 14 bases lay in between. CDR3 length: 16 amino acids. The CDR3 reads CASSQEEDRNPYEQYF. CDR3 DNA: TGCGCCAGCAGCCAAGAGGAGGATCGAAATCCCTACGAGCAGTACTTC.

This clonotype came up many times. The V gene is TRBV25-1, the J gene TRBJ2-5, with 10 bases matching TRBD1. With 7 bases clipped from V and 5 bases from J, the junction kept 4 bases outside the gene matches. This CDR3 has 13 residues. Germline V gene data show CDR1 as MGHDK and CDR2 as SYGVNS. DNA for the CDR3: TGTGCCAGCAAGACAGGGGGCTCCGAGACCCAGTACTTC. Protein sequence: CASKTGGSETQYF.

The V and J genes are TRBV6-1 and TRBJ2-5; 7 bases are shared with TRBD1. CDR1 is MNHNS and CDR2 is SASEGT in the germline V gene. The CDR3 sequence is 13 residues long. Trimming cost V 5 bases and J 4 bases; bases outside gene matches: 4. CDR3 sequence reads: CASSQTGLETQYF. The CDR3, as DNA: TGTGCCAGCAGTCAGACAGGGTTAGAGACCCAGTACTTC.

This clonotype came up many times. The chain has TRBV12-3 or TRBV12-4 and TRBJ2-3; 8 bases fit TRBD1. There are 15 residues in the CDR3. With 1 base clipped from V and 1 base from J, the junction kept 1 base outside the gene matches. In DNA, the CDR3 is TGTGCCAGCAGTTTAGTGACAGGGGGCACAGATACGCAGTATTTT. It yields the protein CASSLVTGGTDTQYF.

The chain has TRBV7-9 and TRBJ2-7, with 12 positions matching TRBD2. Germline-derived CDR1 and CDR2 are SEHNR and FQNEAQ (reference sequence). V lost 3 bases and J lost 6; bases outside the gene matches: 6. This CDR3 has 15 residues. The CDR3 protein is CASSFLAGGPVEQYF. CDR3 sequence (DNA): TGTGCCAGCAGCTTCCTAGCGGGGGGGCCGGTCGAGCAGTACTTC.